This TCR beta chain emerged from a study of metastatic and nonmetastatic thyroid tumors. Study-wide background: Blood and tumor or nodule tissue repertoires from malignant and benign thyroid patients were compared.

This clone is medium-sized within its sample. Its antigen is not identified. Broader study findings: When malignant thyroid tumors were compared with benign nodules, TCR beta diversity was reportedly significantly higher in the malignant tumors. This held in both blood and tumor samples.

Original processing notes: Built for papillary thyroid cancer, a distant-metastasis classifier drew on CDR3 differences across clinicopathological groups. TCRdb re-analyzed the PCR reads using MiXCR. The V and J calls and clone size are TCRdb's, not the authors'. In the table there are roughly 5,000 clones, over 25% of which are singletons. Trimming removed 3 bases from V and 2 bases from J; junction bases left unmatched: 3. Per the germline V gene, CDR1 is KGHDR and CDR2 is SFDVKD. CDR3 length: 16 amino acids. Before thyroid surgery, none of the patients had received any treatment. This sequence originates from a female donor with papillary thyroid cancer or a benign thyroid nodule (not recorded which). Some clones in this sample may be carry-over from other donors' samples. The sample comprised adjacent normal tissue. The chain couples TRBV24-1 to TRBJ1-2, with 12 bases identical to TRBD1. The CDR3 DNA sequence: TGTGCCACCAGTGATACGGGACAGGGGGCAAACTATGGCTACACCTTC. This sequence encodes CATSDTGQGANYGYTF.